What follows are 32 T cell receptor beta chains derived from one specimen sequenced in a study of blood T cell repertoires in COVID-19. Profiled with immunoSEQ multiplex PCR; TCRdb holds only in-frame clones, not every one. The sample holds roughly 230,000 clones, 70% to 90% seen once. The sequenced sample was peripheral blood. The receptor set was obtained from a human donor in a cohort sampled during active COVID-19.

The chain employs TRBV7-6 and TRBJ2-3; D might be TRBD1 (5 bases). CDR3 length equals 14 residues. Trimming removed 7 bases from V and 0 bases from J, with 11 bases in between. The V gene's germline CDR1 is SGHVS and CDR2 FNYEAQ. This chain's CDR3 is CASKARESTDTQYF. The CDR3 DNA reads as TGTGCCAGCAAGGCCAGGGAAAGCACAGATACGCAGTATTTT.

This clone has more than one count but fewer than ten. This chain's CDR3 is CASSSFPAGGTGELFF. CDR3 nucleotides: TGTGCCAGCAGCTCCTTCCCGGCCGGGGGCACCGGGGAGCTGTTTTTT. The rearrangement links TRBV7-2 to TRBJ2-2, with D possibly matching TRBD2 (6 bases). V was pared by 4 bases and J by 4 bases, with 16 bases between. Germline CDR1 is SGHTA and CDR2 is FQGNSA. This CDR3 is 16 amino acids long.

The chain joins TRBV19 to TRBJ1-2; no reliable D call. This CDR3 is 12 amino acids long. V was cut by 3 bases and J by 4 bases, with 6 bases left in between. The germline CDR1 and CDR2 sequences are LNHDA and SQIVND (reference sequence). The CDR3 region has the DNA TGTGCCAGTAGTATCCAAATCTATGGCTACACCTTC. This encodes CASSIQIYGYTF.

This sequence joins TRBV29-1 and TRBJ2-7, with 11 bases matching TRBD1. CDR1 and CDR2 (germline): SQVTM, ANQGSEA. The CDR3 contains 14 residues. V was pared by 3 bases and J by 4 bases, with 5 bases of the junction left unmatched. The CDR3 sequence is CSVERTGGGYEQYF. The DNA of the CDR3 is TGCAGCGTTGAGAGGACAGGGGGCGGTTACGAGCAGTACTTC.

The CDR3 DNA reads as TGCGCCAGCAGCTTCGGGGGACTTCAGGGAATTTCCGAAGCTTTCTTT. This sequence encodes CASSFGGLQGISEAFF. The chain links TRBV5-1 to TRBJ1-1, with D possibly matching TRBD1 (5 bases). This CDR3 is 16 amino acids long. Trimming took off 2 bases at V and 8 bases at J, with 22 bases between the two ends. The germline gives CDR1 SGHRS, CDR2 YFSETQ.

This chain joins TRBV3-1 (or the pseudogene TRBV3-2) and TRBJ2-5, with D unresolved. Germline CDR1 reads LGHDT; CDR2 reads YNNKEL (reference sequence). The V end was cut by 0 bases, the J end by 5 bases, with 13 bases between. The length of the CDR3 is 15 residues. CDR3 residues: CASSQDGFYWETQYF. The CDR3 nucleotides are TGTGCCAGCAGCCAAGATGGCTTTTATTGGGAGACCCAGTACTTC.

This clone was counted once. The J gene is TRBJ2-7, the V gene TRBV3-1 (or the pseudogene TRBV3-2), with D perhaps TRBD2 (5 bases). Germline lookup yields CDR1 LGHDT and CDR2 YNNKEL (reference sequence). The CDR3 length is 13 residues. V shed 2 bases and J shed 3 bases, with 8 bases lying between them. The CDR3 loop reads CASSQLAFYEQYF. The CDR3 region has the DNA TGTGCCAGCAGCCAACTAGCATTCTACGAGCAGTACTTC.

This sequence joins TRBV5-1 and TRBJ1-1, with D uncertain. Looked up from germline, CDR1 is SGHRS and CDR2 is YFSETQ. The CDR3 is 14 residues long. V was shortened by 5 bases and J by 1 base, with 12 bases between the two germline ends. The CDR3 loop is CASSFTEANTEAFF. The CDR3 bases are TGCGCCAGCAGTTTTACGGAGGCGAACACTGAAGCTTTCTTT.

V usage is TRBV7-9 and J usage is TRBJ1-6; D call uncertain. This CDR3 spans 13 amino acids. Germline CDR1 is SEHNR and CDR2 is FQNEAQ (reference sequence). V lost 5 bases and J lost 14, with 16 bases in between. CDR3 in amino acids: CASSRTQASALHF. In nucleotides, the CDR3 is TGTGCCAGCAGCCGAACGCAGGCGTCGGCCCTCCACTTT.

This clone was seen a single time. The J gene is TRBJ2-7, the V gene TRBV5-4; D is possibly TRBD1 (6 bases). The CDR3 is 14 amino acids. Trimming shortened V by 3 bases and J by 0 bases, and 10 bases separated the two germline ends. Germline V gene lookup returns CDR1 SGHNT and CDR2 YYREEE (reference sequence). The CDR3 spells CASSWGLVSYEQYF. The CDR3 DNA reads TGTGCCAGCAGCTGGGGGCTAGTCTCCTACGAGCAGTACTTC.

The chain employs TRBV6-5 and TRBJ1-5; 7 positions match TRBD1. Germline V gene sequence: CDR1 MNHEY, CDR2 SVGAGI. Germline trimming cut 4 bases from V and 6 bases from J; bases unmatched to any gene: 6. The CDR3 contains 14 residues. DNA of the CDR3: TGTGCCAGCAGTTTAAAACAGGGGAGTCAGCCCCAGCATTTT. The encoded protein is CASSLKQGSQPQHF.

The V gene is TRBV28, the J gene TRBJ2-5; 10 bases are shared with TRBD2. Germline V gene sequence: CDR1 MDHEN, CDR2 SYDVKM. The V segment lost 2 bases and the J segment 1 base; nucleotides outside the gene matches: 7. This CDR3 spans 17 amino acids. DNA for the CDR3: TGTGCCAGCAGTTTACTTCTAGCGGGAGAGAGCCAAGAGACCCAGTACTTC. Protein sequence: CASSLLLAGESQETQYF.

DNA of the CDR3: TGTGCCAGCAGTGGGCAGTTAAACACTGAAGCTTTCTTT. Amino acids: CASSGQLNTEAFF. This rearrangement joins TRBV2 to TRBJ1-1, with D uncertain. Germline V gene data show CDR1 as SNHLY and CDR2 as FYNNEI. With 4 bases removed from V and 2 bases from J, the gap between germline ends came to 8 bases. This CDR3 has 13 amino acids.

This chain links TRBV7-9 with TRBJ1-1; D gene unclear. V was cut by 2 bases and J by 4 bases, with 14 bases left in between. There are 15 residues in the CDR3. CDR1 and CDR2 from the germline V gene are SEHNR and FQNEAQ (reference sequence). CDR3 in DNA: TGTGCCAGCAGCTTATTGGGCAGGTTGAGCACTGAAGCTTTCTTT. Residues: CASSLLGRLSTEAFF.

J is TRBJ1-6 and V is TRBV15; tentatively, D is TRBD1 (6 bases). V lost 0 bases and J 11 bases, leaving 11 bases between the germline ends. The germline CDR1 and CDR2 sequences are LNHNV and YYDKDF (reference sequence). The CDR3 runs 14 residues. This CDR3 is CATSRDLGGAPLHF. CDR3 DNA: TGTGCCACCAGCAGAGATCTAGGGGGTGCACCCCTCCACTTT.

The CDR3 DNA reads as TGTGCCAGCAGCCCAACGGGACAGGAAAAACTGTTTTTT. Its translation is CASSPTGQEKLFF. The V gene is TRBV7-8, the J gene TRBJ1-4; TRBD1 matches at 7 bases. V lost 5 bases to trimming and J lost 8 bases; unmatched junction nucleotides: 5. The germline gives CDR1 SGHVS, CDR2 FQNEAQ. The CDR3 has 13 residues.

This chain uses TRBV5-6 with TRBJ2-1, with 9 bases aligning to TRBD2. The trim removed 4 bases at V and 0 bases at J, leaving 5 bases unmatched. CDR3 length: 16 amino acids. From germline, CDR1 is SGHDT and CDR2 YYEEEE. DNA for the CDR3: TGTGCCAGCAGCCGCCGACTAGCGGCCTCCTACAATGAGCAGTTCTTC. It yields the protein CASSRRLAASYNEQFF.

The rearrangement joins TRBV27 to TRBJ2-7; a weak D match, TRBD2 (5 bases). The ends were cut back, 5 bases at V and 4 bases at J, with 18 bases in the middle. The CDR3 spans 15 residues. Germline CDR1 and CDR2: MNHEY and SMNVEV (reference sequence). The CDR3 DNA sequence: TGTGCCAGCAGTGGAGGAGTACATACGGGGTACGAGCAGTACTTC. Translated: CASSGGVHTGYEQYF.

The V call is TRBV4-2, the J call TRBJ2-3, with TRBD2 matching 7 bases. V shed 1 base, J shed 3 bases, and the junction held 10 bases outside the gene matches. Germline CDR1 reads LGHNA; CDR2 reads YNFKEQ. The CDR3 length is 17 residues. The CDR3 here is CASSQGGTTYGTDTQYF. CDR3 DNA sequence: TGTGCCAGCAGCCAAGGTGGGACTACCTATGGGACAGATACGCAGTATTTT.

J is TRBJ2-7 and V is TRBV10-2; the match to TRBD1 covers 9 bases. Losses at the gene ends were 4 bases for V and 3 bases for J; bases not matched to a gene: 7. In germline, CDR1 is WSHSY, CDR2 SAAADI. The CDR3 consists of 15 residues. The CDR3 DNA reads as TGCGCCAGCAGTGCCCCCTGGGACAGGGTCTACGAGCAGTACTTC. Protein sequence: CASSAPWDRVYEQYF.

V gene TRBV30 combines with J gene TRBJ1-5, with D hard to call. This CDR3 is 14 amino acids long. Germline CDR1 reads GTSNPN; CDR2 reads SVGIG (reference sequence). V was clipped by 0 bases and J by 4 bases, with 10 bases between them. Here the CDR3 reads CAWSVTHYNQPQHF. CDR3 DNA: TGTGCCTGGAGTGTAACACACTATAATCAGCCCCAGCATTTT.

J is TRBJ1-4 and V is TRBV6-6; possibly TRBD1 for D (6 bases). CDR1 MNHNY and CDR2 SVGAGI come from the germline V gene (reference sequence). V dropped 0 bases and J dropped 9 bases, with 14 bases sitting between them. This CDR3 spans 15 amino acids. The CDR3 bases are TGTGCCAGCAGTTACTCCGGGGGGCAAAACCAAAAACTGTTTTTT. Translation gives CASSYSGGQNQKLFF.

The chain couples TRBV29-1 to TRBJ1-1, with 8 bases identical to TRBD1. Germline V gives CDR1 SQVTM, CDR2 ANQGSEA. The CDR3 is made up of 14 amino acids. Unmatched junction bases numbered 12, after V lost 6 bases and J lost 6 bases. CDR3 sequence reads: CSVRRGAGGSEAFF. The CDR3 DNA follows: TGCAGCGTCCGACGGGGGGCAGGGGGCTCTGAAGCTTTCTTT.

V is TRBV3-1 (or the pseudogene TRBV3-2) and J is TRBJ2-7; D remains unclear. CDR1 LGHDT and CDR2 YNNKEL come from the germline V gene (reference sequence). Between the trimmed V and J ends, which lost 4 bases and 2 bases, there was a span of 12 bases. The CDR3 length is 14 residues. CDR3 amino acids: CASSPLNNAYEQYF. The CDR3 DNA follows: TGTGCCAGCAGCCCTTTGAACAATGCCTACGAGCAGTACTTC.

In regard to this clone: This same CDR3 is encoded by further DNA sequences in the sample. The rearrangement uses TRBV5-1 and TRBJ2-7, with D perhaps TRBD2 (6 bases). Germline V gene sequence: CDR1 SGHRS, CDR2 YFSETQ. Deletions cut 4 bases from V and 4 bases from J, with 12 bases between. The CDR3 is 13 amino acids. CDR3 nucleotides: TGCGCCAGCAGCCCCCTGGGGGGATACGAGCAGTACTTC. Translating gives CASSPLGGYEQYF.

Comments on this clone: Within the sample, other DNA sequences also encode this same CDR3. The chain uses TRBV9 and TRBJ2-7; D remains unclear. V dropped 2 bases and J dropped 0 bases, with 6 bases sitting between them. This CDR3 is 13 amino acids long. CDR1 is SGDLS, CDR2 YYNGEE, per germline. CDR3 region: CASSVGSSYEQYF. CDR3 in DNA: TGTGCCAGCAGCGTTGGCAGCTCCTACGAGCAGTACTTC.

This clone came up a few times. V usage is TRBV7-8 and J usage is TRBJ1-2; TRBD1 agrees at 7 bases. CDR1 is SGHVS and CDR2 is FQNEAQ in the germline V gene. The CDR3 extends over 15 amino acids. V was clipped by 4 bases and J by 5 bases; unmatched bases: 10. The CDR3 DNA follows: TGTGCCAGCAGCTCTAGAGACAGGGTGGGGTATGGCTACACCTTC. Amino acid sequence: CASSSRDRVGYGYTF.

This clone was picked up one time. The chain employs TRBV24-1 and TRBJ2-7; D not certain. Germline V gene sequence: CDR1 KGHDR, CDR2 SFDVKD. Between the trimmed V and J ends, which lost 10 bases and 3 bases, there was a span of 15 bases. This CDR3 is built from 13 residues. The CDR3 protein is CATTDFDLYEQYF. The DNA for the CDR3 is TGTGCCACTACCGACTTCGACCTCTACGAGCAGTACTTC.

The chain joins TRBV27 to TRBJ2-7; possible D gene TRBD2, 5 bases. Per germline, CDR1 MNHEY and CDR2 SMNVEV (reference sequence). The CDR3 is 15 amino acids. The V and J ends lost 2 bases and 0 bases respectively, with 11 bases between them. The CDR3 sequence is CASSLDTGSSYEQYF. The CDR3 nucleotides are TGTGCCAGCAGTTTAGACACTGGGAGCTCCTACGAGCAGTACTTC.

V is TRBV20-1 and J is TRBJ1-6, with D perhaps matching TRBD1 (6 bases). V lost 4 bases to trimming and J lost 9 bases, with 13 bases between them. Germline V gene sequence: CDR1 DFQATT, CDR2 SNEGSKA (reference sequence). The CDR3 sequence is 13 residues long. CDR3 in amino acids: CSATDRLFSPLHF. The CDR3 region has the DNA TGCAGTGCTACTGACAGGTTGTTTTCACCCCTCCACTTT.

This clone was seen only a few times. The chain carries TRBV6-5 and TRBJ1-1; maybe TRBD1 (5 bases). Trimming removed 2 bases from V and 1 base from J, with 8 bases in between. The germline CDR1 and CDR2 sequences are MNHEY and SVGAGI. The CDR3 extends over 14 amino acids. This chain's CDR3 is CASSYQTGNTEAFF. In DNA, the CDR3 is TGTGCCAGCAGTTACCAAACAGGGAACACTGAAGCTTTCTTT.

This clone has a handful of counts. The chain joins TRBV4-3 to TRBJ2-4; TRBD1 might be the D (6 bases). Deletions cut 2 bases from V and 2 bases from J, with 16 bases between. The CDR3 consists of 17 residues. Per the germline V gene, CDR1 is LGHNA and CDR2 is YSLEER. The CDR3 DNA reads TGCGCCAGCAGCCAACTTTGGGACACCCTAACCAAAAACATTCAGTACTTC. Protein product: CASSQLWDTLTKNIQYF.